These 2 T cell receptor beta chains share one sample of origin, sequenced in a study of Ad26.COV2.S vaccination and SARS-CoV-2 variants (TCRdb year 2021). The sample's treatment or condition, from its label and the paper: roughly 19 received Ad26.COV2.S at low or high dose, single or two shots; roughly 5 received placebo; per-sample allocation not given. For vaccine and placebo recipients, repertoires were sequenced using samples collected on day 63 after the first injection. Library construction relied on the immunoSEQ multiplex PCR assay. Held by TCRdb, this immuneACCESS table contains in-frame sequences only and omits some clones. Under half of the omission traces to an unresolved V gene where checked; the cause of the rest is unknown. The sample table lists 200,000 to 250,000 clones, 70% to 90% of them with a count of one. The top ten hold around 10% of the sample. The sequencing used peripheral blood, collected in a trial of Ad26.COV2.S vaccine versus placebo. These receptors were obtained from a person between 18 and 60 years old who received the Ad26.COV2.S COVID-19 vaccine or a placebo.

CDR3 in DNA: TGTGCCAGCAGCTTACGAGGGGTAGGGGACACTGAAGCTTTCTTT. Translation: CASSLRGVGDTEAFF. This chain links TRBV7-9 with TRBJ1-1; a weak D match, TRBD1 (5 bases). CDR3 length equals 15 residues. In germline, CDR1 is SEHNR, CDR2 FQNEAQ (reference sequence). V dropped 2 bases and J dropped 3 bases, with 13 bases sitting between them. The full variable domain, with the rest looked up from reference TRBV7-9 and TRBJ1-1, is DTGVSQNPRHKITKRGQNVTFRCDPISEHNRLYWYRQTLGQGPEFLTYFQNEAQLEKSRLLSDRFSAERPKGSFSTLEIQRTEQGDSAMYLCASSLRGVGDTEAFFGQGTRLTVV.

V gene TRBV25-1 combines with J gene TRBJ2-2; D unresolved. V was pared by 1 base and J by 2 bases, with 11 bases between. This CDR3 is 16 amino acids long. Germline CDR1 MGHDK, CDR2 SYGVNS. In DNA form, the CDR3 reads TGTGCCAGCAGTGAATTTGGTGACGGAAACACCGGGGAGCTGTTTTTT. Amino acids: CASSEFGDGNTGELFF.